This T cell receptor beta chain was identified in a study of CD8 T cells in ankylosing spondylitis. Study-level points and caveats: Clones linked with disease were CD8+ and fairly uncommon in the peripheral blood. Ankylosing spondylitis blood appeared to be characterized by a TCR beta motif of eight highly homologous variants.

The sample holds many counts of this clonotype. Its target is not known. Using quantitative 5'-RACE with molecular barcodes, the authors made TCR beta libraries. Using its own MiXCR run on the 5' RACE reads, TCRdb lists one record per CDR3 protein. The sample consists of around 130,000 distinct CDR3 sequences, around 9% of them appearing once. The receptor was isolated from a male donor with ankylosing spondylitis or in good health (not recorded which). Sequencing was performed on blood, either unsorted or a sorted T cell fraction (not recorded which).

The CDR3 DNA reads as TGTGCCACCAGATCCCGGCTCGACGGGGAGCTGTTTTTT. Its protein is CATRSRLDGELFF. The rearrangement uses TRBV15 and TRBJ2-2; no clear D gene. From germline, CDR1 is LNHNV and CDR2 YYDKDF (reference sequence). Trimming shortened V by 6 bases and J by 7 bases, and 12 bases separated the two germline ends. This CDR3 spans 13 amino acids.